The present entry profiles one TCR beta chain with its context. CDR3 size: 18 residues. Trimming took 0 bases from V and 0 from J, leaving 16 bases between them. In germline, CDR1 is SGHDT, CDR2 YYEEEE. Assay used: immunoSEQ multiplex PCR; TCRdb lists only in-frame clones, some missing. This table holds about 38,000 clones, roughly 90% found once. The data stem from a study of PD-L1 blockade in urothelial cancer. Study-level background: Atezolizumab was started by patients in the mid-2010s at 1,200 mg intravenously every 3 weeks. A median of roughly 130,000 T cells was found in the blood samples.

The chain recombines TRBV5-6 with TRBJ1-5, with a possible D match to TRBD1 (6 bases). The origin of this receptor is a man between 60 and 70 years old with urothelial cancer. Material: PBMCs, obtained around atezolizumab (anti-PD-L1) treatment. CDR3 sequence (DNA): TGTGCCAGCAGCTTGGCCCGGCAGGGGAGGGATAGCAATCAGCCCCAGCATTTT. It codes for CASSLARQGRDSNQPQHF.